This TCR beta chain stems from a study of regulatory T cells in long-lasting Graves disease. Findings and limits, study-wide: Shared public clonotypes totalled 2,741 in persistent patients, compared with about 930 in new patients.

Indicated time point: newly diagnosed GD, antithyroid drugs for less than 3 months. RNA isolated from PBMCs was used to make the TCR library. In Xi'an, China, an endocrinology department was the source of patients. Both iRepertoire HTBI primers and Arm-PCR of CDR3 regions were used to build the TCR beta libraries. TCRdb independently ran MiXCR on the multiplex PCR reads; one entry per CDR3 protein. Of roughly 420,000 distinct CDR3 sequences listed, 15% to 19% are singletons. In the case of this clonotype: Its antigen is still unknown.

V dropped 1 base and J dropped 2; count of bases not matched to a gene: 0. The CDR3 is made up of 18 amino acids. CDR1 is SEHNR, CDR2 FQNEAQ, per germline (reference sequence). The receptor was derived from a female donor with Graves disease. The source material was peripheral blood mononuclear cells (PBMCs), sampled at new diagnosis, from a patient treated with antithyroid drugs. The genes are TRBV7-9 and TRBJ2-6, with 15 nucleotides matching TRBD2. CDR3 DNA sequence: TGTGCCAGCAGCTTAGGGACTAGCGGGAGGGCTGGGGCCAACGTCCTGACTTTC. Translating gives CASSLGTSGRAGANVLTF.